Included here is one T cell receptor (beta chain) sequence, with context. Antigen unknown. This record belongs to a study of blood T cells in healthy people across ages. General study points: Versus aged donors, long-lived donors had higher diversity and more naive CD4+ cells. Diversity of TCR beta per million T cells declined in a roughly linear way with age.

The second PCR ran roughly 6 to 11 cycles with a sample-barcoded 5' primer and J-beta primers. Each TCR beta cDNA got a 12-nucleotide random molecular identifier. A minimum of 3 million CDR3-containing paired-end reads was obtained for each sample. TCRdb re-called the 5' RACE reads through MiXCR, storing one row per CDR3 protein. The sample lists under 1,000,000 distinct CDR3 sequences, 35% to 40% occurring once. This sequence originates from a man younger than 30 in good health. Specimen: blood.

This chain's CDR3 is CASSPGVVDQPQHF. In nucleotides, the CDR3 is TGTGCCAGCAGCCCAGGGGTGGTTGATCAGCCCCAGCATTTT. The chain is built from TRBV7-8 and TRBJ1-5; tentatively, D is TRBD1 (6 bases). V was clipped by 5 bases and J by 5 bases, with 13 bases between them. CDR3 length: 14 amino acids. In germline, CDR1 is SGHVS, CDR2 FQNEAQ.